These T cell receptor beta chains were read from a single sample in a study of cytomegalovirus exposure and HLA in healthy donors. Method: immunoSEQ multiplex PCR; TCRdb's copy keeps in-frame clones and lacks some. The sample carries more than 100,000 clones, approximately 75% recorded once. Sequencing was done on a sample of PBMCs. These receptors originate from a man between 45 and 60 years old in good health and CMV-seropositive. Each CDR3 is given with its conserved first and last residue. A D gene is named only where the DNA matches it firmly. Some rows mark clone size as missing; the rest say once, few, many or name a class of expanded clone.

V gene: TRBV4-1; CDR3 length: 15; clone size: few; D gene: TRBD1; J gene: TRBJ1-2; CDR3 protein: CASSQALTGTYGYTF; CDR3 DNA: TGCGCCAGCAGCCAAGCCCTGACAGGGACCTATGGCTACACCTTC
V gene: TRBV14; CDR3 length: 17; clone size: .; D gene: TRBD2; J gene: TRBJ2-7; CDR3 protein: CASSPSTGLAGGPLAYF; CDR3 DNA: TGTGCCAGCAGCCCCTCAACGGGACTAGCGGGAGGGCCGTTGGCGTACTTC
V gene: TRBV6-1; CDR3 length: 16; clone size: few; D gene: .; J gene: TRBJ1-1; CDR3 protein: CASSEGGRRSNTEAFF; CDR3 DNA: TGTGCCAGCAGTGAAGGGGGCCGCAGGTCGAACACTGAAGCTTTCTTT
V gene: TRBV19; CDR3 length: 16; clone size: .; D gene: .; J gene: TRBJ2-2; CDR3 protein: CASRSREGPNTGELFF; CDR3 DNA: TGTGCCAGTCGATCCAGGGAAGGGCCGAACACCGGGGAGCTGTTTTTT
V gene: TRBV25-1; CDR3 length: 18; clone size: .; D gene: .; J gene: TRBJ2-1; CDR3 protein: CASSEYMRGLGSYNEQFF; CDR3 DNA: TGTGCCAGCAGTGAATATATGCGGGGTCTTGGCTCCTACAATGAGCAGTTCTTC
V gene: TRBV11-2; CDR3 length: 19; clone size: .; D gene: TRBD2; J gene: TRBJ2-3; CDR3 protein: CASSPARRREGPGTDTQYF; CDR3 DNA: TGTGCCAGCAGCCCCGCCAGACGGCGGGAGGGCCCAGGAACAGATACGCAGTATTTT
V gene: TRBV7-8; CDR3 length: 13; clone size: .; D gene: .; J gene: TRBJ1-4; CDR3 protein: CASSPGTNEKLFF; CDR3 DNA: TGTGCCAGCAGTCCCGGGACTAATGAAAAACTGTTTTTT
V gene: TRBV2; CDR3 length: 13; clone size: once; D gene: TRBD2; J gene: TRBJ2-7; CDR3 protein: CASTTSGVYEQYF; CDR3 DNA: TGTGCCAGCACAACTAGCGGAGTTTACGAGCAGTACTTC
V gene: TRBV5-6; CDR3 length: 16; clone size: .; D gene: .; J gene: TRBJ2-2; CDR3 protein: CASSSIQVANTGELFF; CDR3 DNA: TGTGCCAGCAGCTCGATACAGGTTGCGAACACCGGGGAGCTGTTTTTT
V gene: TRBV19; CDR3 length: 15; clone size: .; D gene: TRBD1; J gene: TRBJ2-7; CDR3 protein: CASRALDRENYEQYF; CDR3 DNA: TGTGCCAGTAGGGCCCTGGACAGGGAAAACTACGAGCAGTACTTC
V gene: TRBV28; CDR3 length: 13; clone size: .; D gene: TRBD1; J gene: TRBJ1-2; CDR3 protein: CASSLDRGGGYTF; CDR3 DNA: TGTGCCAGCAGCCTCGACAGGGGAGGCGGCTACACCTTC
V gene: TRBV15; CDR3 length: 17; clone size: .; D gene: TRBD1; J gene: TRBJ2-3; CDR3 protein: CATSRDLGTGGTDTQYF; CDR3 DNA: TGTGCCACCAGCAGAGATCTTGGAACAGGGGGCACAGATACGCAGTATTTT
V gene: TRBV19; CDR3 length: 16; clone size: .; D gene: TRBD1; J gene: TRBJ1-2; CDR3 protein: CASSTPPTGWEYGYTF; CDR3 DNA: TGTGCCAGTAGTACCCCCCCGACAGGGTGGGAGTATGGCTACACCTTC
V gene: TRBV11-2; CDR3 length: 14; clone size: .; D gene: TRBD1; J gene: TRBJ2-7; CDR3 protein: CASSPGTGAYEQYF; CDR3 DNA: TGTGCCAGCAGCCCCGGGACAGGAGCTTACGAGCAGTACTTC
V gene: TRBV11-2; CDR3 length: 16; clone size: few; D gene: .; J gene: TRBJ2-7; CDR3 protein: CASSQTIGAVPYEQYF; CDR3 DNA: TGTGCCAGCAGCCAAACCATAGGAGCGGTACCCTACGAGCAGTACTTC
V gene: TRBV5-1; CDR3 length: 18; clone size: .; D gene: TRBD2; J gene: TRBJ2-3; CDR3 protein: CASSYGLAGGPYTDTQYF; CDR3 DNA: TGCGCCAGCAGCTACGGACTAGCGGGGGGCCCGTACACAGATACGCAGTATTTT
V gene: TRBV27; CDR3 length: 14; clone size: .; D gene: TRBD1; J gene: TRBJ1-5; CDR3 protein: CASSSQGARQPQHF; CDR3 DNA: TGTGCCAGCAGTTCCCAGGGGGCACGGCAGCCCCAGCATTTT
V gene: TRBV2; CDR3 length: 15; clone size: .; D gene: TRBD1; J gene: TRBJ1-2; CDR3 protein: CASSTLTGANYGYTF; CDR3 DNA: TGTGCCAGCAGTACGCTGACAGGGGCTAACTATGGCTACACCTTC
V gene: TRBV5-6; CDR3 length: 16; clone size: .; D gene: TRBD1; J gene: TRBJ2-7; CDR3 protein: CASSLEDRGRRHEQYF; CDR3 DNA: TGTGCCAGCAGCTTGGAGGACAGGGGCCGTCGCCACGAGCAGTACTTC
V gene: TRBV5-4; CDR3 length: 16; clone size: .; D gene: .; J gene: TRBJ1-4; CDR3 protein: CASSRRQAATNEKLFF; CDR3 DNA: TGTGCCAGCAGCCGAAGACAGGCAGCAACTAATGAAAAACTGTTTTTT
V gene: TRBV15; CDR3 length: 15; clone size: .; D gene: TRBD1; J gene: TRBJ1-2; CDR3 protein: CATSRDKTGTYGYTF; CDR3 DNA: TGTGCCACCAGCAGAGATAAGACAGGGACCTATGGCTACACCTTC
V gene: TRBV6-5; CDR3 length: 15; clone size: .; D gene: .; J gene: TRBJ1-5; CDR3 protein: CASSNQGGANQPQHF; CDR3 DNA: TGTGCCAGCAGCAATCAGGGAGGGGCTAACCAGCCCCAGCATTTT
V gene: TRBV6-5; CDR3 length: 12; clone size: .; D gene: .; J gene: TRBJ2-7; CDR3 protein: CASTGSYYEQYF; CDR3 DNA: TGTGCCAGCACAGGGTCCTACTACGAGCAGTACTTC
V gene: TRBV7-2; CDR3 length: 15; clone size: .; D gene: TRBD1; J gene: TRBJ1-3; CDR3 protein: CASSQRTGGGNTIYF; CDR3 DNA: TGTGCCAGCAGCCAGCGGACAGGGGGAGGAAACACCATATATTTT
V gene: TRBV6-1; CDR3 length: 14; clone size: .; D gene: TRBD1; J gene: TRBJ1-1; CDR3 protein: CASSVLQGITEAFF; CDR3 DNA: TGTGCCAGCAGCGTACTACAGGGGATCACTGAAGCTTTCTTT
V gene: TRBV29-1; CDR3 length: 13; clone size: .; D gene: .; J gene: TRBJ1-1; CDR3 protein: CSVEATGDTEAFF; CDR3 DNA: TGCAGCGTTGAGGCTACAGGAGACACTGAAGCTTTCTTT
V gene: TRBV5-1; CDR3 length: 16; clone size: .; D gene: TRBD2; J gene: TRBJ2-3; CDR3 protein: CASSSQGLAGPDTQYF; CDR3 DNA: TGCGCCAGCAGCTCGCAGGGACTAGCGGGCCCAGATACGCAGTATTTT
V gene: TRBV15; CDR3 length: 15; clone size: .; D gene: .; J gene: TRBJ1-5; CDR3 protein: CATSIGGMGNQPQHF; CDR3 DNA: TGTGCCACCAGCATCGGGGGAATGGGCAATCAGCCCCAGCATTTT
V gene: TRBV1; CDR3 length: 11; clone size: .; D gene: .; J gene: TRBJ2-1; CDR3 protein: CTSTQGSEQFF; CDR3 DNA: TGCACCAGCACCCAGGGCAGCGAGCAGTTCTTC
V gene: TRBV7-6; CDR3 length: 14; clone size: once; D gene: TRBD2; J gene: TRBJ2-3; CDR3 protein: CASTMGGGTDTQYF; CDR3 DNA: TGTGCCAGCACCATGGGCGGGGGGACAGATACGCAGTATTTT
V gene: TRBV19; CDR3 length: 15; clone size: .; D gene: .; J gene: TRBJ1-3; CDR3 protein: CASSIRGNSGNTIYF; CDR3 DNA: TGTGCCAGTAGTATTCGGGGGAACTCTGGAAACACCATATATTTT
V gene: TRBV2; CDR3 length: 15; clone size: .; D gene: .; J gene: TRBJ1-4; CDR3 protein: CASRENSGFDEKLFF; CDR3 DNA: TGTGCCAGCAGAGAAAACAGTGGTTTTGATGAAAAACTGTTTTTT
V gene: TRBV5-1; CDR3 length: 13; clone size: few; D gene: .; J gene: TRBJ1-1; CDR3 protein: CASSLEEGSGAFF; CDR3 DNA: TGCGCCAGCAGCTTGGAGGAGGGCTCGGGCGCTTTCTTT
V gene: TRBV19; CDR3 length: 15; clone size: few; D gene: TRBD1; J gene: TRBJ1-2; CDR3 protein: CASSITAGGGYGYTF; CDR3 DNA: TGTGCCAGTAGTATAACGGCAGGGGGCGGCTATGGCTACACCTTC
V gene: TRBV13; CDR3 length: 15; clone size: .; D gene: .; J gene: TRBJ2-1; CDR3 protein: CASSLVSSGYNEQFF; CDR3 DNA: TGTGCCAGCAGCCTAGTCTCCTCGGGGTACAATGAGCAGTTCTTC
V gene: TRBV6-1; CDR3 length: 15; clone size: .; D gene: .; J gene: TRBJ2-7; CDR3 protein: CASSRTHGGDYEQYF; CDR3 DNA: TGTGCCAGCAGTCGGACGCACGGAGGGGATTACGAGCAGTACTTC
V gene: TRBV2; CDR3 length: 15; clone size: .; D gene: .; J gene: TRBJ1-1; CDR3 protein: CASSEVLGLNTEAFF; CDR3 DNA: TGTGCCAGCAGTGAAGTTCTGGGACTTAACACTGAAGCTTTCTTT
V gene: TRBV10-3; CDR3 length: 16; clone size: few; D gene: .; J gene: TRBJ2-7; CDR3 protein: CAISDNPRGPTYEQYF; CDR3 DNA: TGTGCCATCAGTGATAACCCCCGCGGGCCTACCTACGAGCAGTACTTC
V gene: TRBV19; CDR3 length: 13; clone size: .; D gene: .; J gene: TRBJ1-5; CDR3 protein: CASSIQPQGPQHF; CDR3 DNA: TGTGCCAGTAGTATTCAACCTCAGGGGCCCCAGCATTTT
V gene: TRBV9; CDR3 length: 14; clone size: .; D gene: TRBD1; J gene: TRBJ1-4; CDR3 protein: CASNRQGGNEKLFF; CDR3 DNA: TGTGCCAGCAACCGGCAGGGGGGTAATGAAAAACTGTTTTTT
V gene: TRBV9; CDR3 length: 17; clone size: .; D gene: TRBD2; J gene: TRBJ2-5; CDR3 protein: CASSVATTSGFQETQYF; CDR3 DNA: TGTGCCAGCAGCGTAGCTACAACTAGCGGCTTCCAAGAGACCCAGTACTTC
V gene: TRBV19; CDR3 length: 14; clone size: .; D gene: TRBD2; J gene: TRBJ2-7; CDR3 protein: CASSRLAGAYEQYF; CDR3 DNA: TGTGCCAGTAGTAGATTAGCGGGAGCCTACGAGCAGTACTTC
V gene: TRBV27; CDR3 length: 18; clone size: .; D gene: TRBD1; J gene: TRBJ1-5; CDR3 protein: CASSLEGSGGTGPSTQHF; CDR3 DNA: TGTGCCAGCAGCCTAGAGGGTTCTGGAGGGACAGGCCCCTCGACCCAGCATTTT
V gene: TRBV7-9; CDR3 length: 13; clone size: .; D gene: .; J gene: TRBJ2-5; CDR3 protein: CASSRTPQETQYF; CDR3 DNA: TGTGCCAGCAGCCGGACACCTCAAGAGACCCAGTACTTC
V gene: TRBV5-8; CDR3 length: 15; clone size: .; D gene: TRBD1; J gene: TRBJ1-1; CDR3 protein: CASSLLGGVSTEAFF; CDR3 DNA: TGTGCCAGCAGCTTGCTAGGGGGCGTGAGCACTGAAGCTTTCTTT
V gene: TRBV7-2; CDR3 length: 16; clone size: few; D gene: TRBD1; J gene: TRBJ1-1; CDR3 protein: CASSLARGLRNTEAFF; CDR3 DNA: TGTGCCAGCAGCTTAGCGAGGGGGCTGCGGAACACTGAAGCTTTCTTT
V gene: TRBV23-1; CDR3 length: 16; clone size: .; D gene: TRBD2; J gene: TRBJ2-4; CDR3 protein: CASIRLAGRAKNIQYF; CDR3 DNA: TGCGCCAGCATTAGACTAGCGGGGCGAGCCAAAAACATTCAGTACTTC
V gene: TRBV7-9; CDR3 length: 14; clone size: few; D gene: .; J gene: TRBJ2-5; CDR3 protein: CASSFLGWEETQYF; CDR3 DNA: TGTGCCAGCAGCTTCCTGGGCTGGGAAGAGACCCAGTACTTC
V gene: TRBV14; CDR3 length: 18; clone size: .; D gene: .; J gene: TRBJ1-6; CDR3 protein: CASSQEWAQGFGNSPLHF; CDR3 DNA: TGTGCCAGCAGCCAAGAATGGGCCCAGGGGTTCGGTAATTCACCCCTCCACTTT
V gene: TRBV6-5; CDR3 length: 16; clone size: once; D gene: .; J gene: TRBJ1-2; CDR3 protein: CASSFGPVVGPWGYTF; CDR3 DNA: TGTGCCAGCAGTTTTGGCCCGGTGGTGGGCCCCTGGGGCTACACCTTC